This passage covers 13 T cell receptor beta chains from one sample sequenced in a study of T cells expressing NK-cell markers. Following a re-call of the 5' RACE reads, TCRdb has one entry per CDR3 protein and lacks DNA. The record lists 500,000 or so distinct CDR3 sequences, of which the ten most abundant hold roughly 3.4%. Sequencing was done on a sample of blood T cells: a sorted CD56 or NKG2C T cell subset, CD4+ or CD8+ T cells, or bulk PBMC T cells (not recorded which). These receptor sequences come from a man aged 18 to 30 in good health.

This sequence joins TRBV12-3 or TRBV12-4 and TRBJ2-5. The CDR3 loop spans 14 amino acids. This CDR3 is CASTLRGFQETQYF.

The chain uses TRBV7-9 and TRBJ2-7. The CDR3 sequence is 15 residues long. Germline-derived CDR1 and CDR2 are SEHNR and FQNEAQ (reference sequence). The chain's CDR3 is CASSLKLANRYEQYF.

CDR3 sequence: CSATQVVNEAFF. The V call is TRBV20-1, the J call TRBJ1-1; TCRdb lists TRBD1, though no DNA is available to test this call. This CDR3 region has 12 residues. CDR1 and CDR2 from the germline V gene are DFQATT and SNEGSKA (reference sequence).

V and J are TRBV7-9 and TRBJ1-1; TCRdb outputs TRBD1, but without DNA this stays unchecked. Germline V lookup: CDR1 SEHNR, CDR2 FQNEAQ (reference sequence). The CDR3 is made up of 16 amino acids. The CDR3 is CASSFSTGQGGTEAFF.

The V gene is TRBV30, the J gene TRBJ2-5; the D gene TCRdb calls, TRBD2, cannot be checked with no DNA. The CDR3 extends over 14 amino acids. The germline V gene has CDR1 GTSNPN and CDR2 SVGIG (reference sequence). CDR3 region: CAWSGEALRKTQYF.

The CDR3: CASSIGLATKGGTFDEQFF. The chain uses TRBV5-1 and TRBJ2-1. This CDR3 is built from 19 residues. From germline, CDR1 is SGHRS and CDR2 YFSETQ.

V usage is TRBV5-1 and J usage is TRBJ2-1; TCRdb reports TRBD2, a call that lacks DNA to check it against. Per the germline V gene, CDR1 is SGHRS and CDR2 is YFSETQ. The CDR3 is 15 residues long. The CDR3 loop reads CASSLAAGGPNEQFF.

The chain carries TRBV20-1 and TRBJ2-3. The CDR3 is made up of 13 amino acids. Germline CDR1 DFQATT, CDR2 SNEGSKA (reference sequence). CDR3: CSAYHSRTDTQYF.

The chain carries TRBV28 and TRBJ2-3; TCRdb outputs TRBD1, but without DNA this stays unchecked. This CDR3 contains 17 residues. The germline V gene encodes CDR1 MDHEN and CDR2 SYDVKM. Here the CDR3 reads CASSLSIGGLATDTQYF.

The chain carries TRBV28 and TRBJ2-1. The CDR3 consists of 13 residues. Germline lookup yields CDR1 MDHEN and CDR2 SYDVKM. Here the CDR3 reads CASRVTLYNEQFF.

This chain connects TRBV12-3 or TRBV12-4 to TRBJ2-2; lacking DNA, the TRBD2 call made by TCRdb goes unchecked. The CDR3 is 17 residues long. The CDR3 sequence is CASSFTSGSANTGELFF.

V usage is TRBV29-1 and J usage is TRBJ2-5; TCRdb names TRBD1, which stays unverified in the absence of DNA. CDR3 length: 14 residues. CDR1 is SQVTM and CDR2 is ANQGSEA in the germline V gene. This CDR3 is CGGTDRGFQETQYF.

The CDR3 is CASSRGGTGQETQYF. The genes are TRBV7-3 and TRBJ2-5; TCRdb gives TRBD1 as the D gene, but with no DNA this cannot be confirmed. The CDR3 is 15 amino acids. Germline-derived CDR1 and CDR2 are SGHTA and FQGTGA. Full variable domain (outside the CDR3, taken from reference TRBV7-3 and TRBJ2-5): GAGVSQTPSNKVTEKGKYVELRCDPISGHTALYWYRQSLGQGPEFLIYFQGTGAADDSGLPNDRFFAVRPEGSVSTLKIQRTERGDSAVYLCASSRGGTGQETQYFGPGTRLLVL.